The rows below give T cell receptor beta chains drawn from one sample of a study of CD4 T cells in relation to SARS-CoV-2 and coronaviruses. Antigens for these TCRs are unknown. TCRdb's copy holds only in-frame clones and misses some; the assay was immunoSEQ multiplex PCR. The sample holds 17,000 or so clones, around 74% seen once. The material sequenced was CD4+ T cells from PBMCs, cultured in vitro. The receptors originated from a human donor in good health. The CDR3 runs from the conserved cysteine through the conserved F or W. D genes are given only for firm matches. Clone size is not always given. Where it is, it says once, few, many or a class for expanded clones.

d_gene | abundance | j_gene | v_gene | CDR3aa | CDR3nt
TRBD1 | NA | TRBJ1-1 | TRBV5-1 | CASSLAVPGQGLNTEAFF | TGCGCCAGCAGCTTGGCCGTCCCGGGACAGGGTTTGAACACTGAAGCTTTCTTT
NA | NA | TRBJ1-2 | TRBV19 | CASSIDSSAYTF | TGTGCCAGTAGTATAGATTCTTCGGCCTACACCTTC
NA | NA | TRBJ2-7 | TRBV28 | CASSSAGSGRYEQYF | TGTGCCAGCAGCTCTGCTGGGAGCGGAAGATACGAGCAGTACTTC
NA | NA | TRBJ1-4 | TRBV18 | CASSQGSEEKLFF | TGTGCCAGCTCGCAAGGGTCGGAGGAAAAACTGTTTTTT
NA | once | TRBJ1-1 | TRBV5-5 | CASSSTPGLAVPEAFF | TGTGCCAGCAGCTCGACCCCGGGGCTGGCGGTTCCTGAAGCTTTCTTT
NA | NA | TRBJ2-2 | TRBV5-1 | CASSLRQLGTGELFF | TGCGCCAGCAGCTTGCGACAATTGGGCACCGGGGAGCTGTTTTTT
NA | NA | TRBJ2-3 | TRBV9 | CASSVAGTSTDTQYF | TGTGCCAGCAGCGTAGCCGGGACTAGCACAGATACGCAGTATTTT
NA | NA | TRBJ2-7 | TRBV20-1 | CSASGAPGGTYEQYF | TGCAGTGCTAGTGGCGCCCCCGGCGGAACCTACGAGCAGTACTTC
NA | NA | TRBJ1-6 | TRBV4-2 | CASSQEGGYNSPLHF | TGTGCCAGCAGCCAAGAAGGTGGATACAATTCACCCCTCCACTTT
TRBD1 | NA | TRBJ1-6 | TRBV6-2/TRBV6-3 | CASSNDRGSPLHF | TGTGCCAGCAGTAACGACAGGGGATCACCCCTCCACTTT
NA | NA | TRBJ1-5 | TRBV5-5 | CASSPDFAGNQPQHF | TGTGCCAGCAGCCCAGATTTTGCCGGGAATCAGCCCCAGCATTTT
NA | NA | TRBJ2-6 | TRBV11-2 | CASSLAVGANVLTF | TGTGCCAGCAGCTTAGCAGTTGGGGCCAACGTCCTGACTTTC
TRBD1 | NA | TRBJ1-2 | TRBV18 | CASSPQPGGMRGYTF | TGTGCCAGCTCACCCCAACCAGGGGGCATGCGGGGCTACACCTTC
NA | NA | TRBJ2-4 | TRBV5-1 | CASTITWGAKNIQYF | TGCGCCAGCACAATAACGTGGGGAGCCAAAAACATTCAGTACTTC
TRBD1 | NA | TRBJ1-2 | TRBV10-3 | CAISPTQLTGEVSYTF | TGTGCCATCAGCCCAACTCAATTGACAGGGGAAGTGAGCTACACCTTC
NA | NA | TRBJ2-1 | TRBV3-1/TRBV3-2 | CASSRAPHNEQFF | TGTGCCAGCAGCCGTGCCCCCCACAATGAGCAGTTCTTC
NA | NA | TRBJ1-1 | TRBV7-9 | CASSFDSVRTEAFF | TGTGCCAGCAGCTTTGACAGTGTAAGAACTGAAGCTTTCTTT
NA | medium-sized | TRBJ1-1 | TRBV18 | CASLAGLENTEAFF | TGTGCCAGCTTGGCAGGGCTAGAGAACACTGAAGCTTTCTTT
TRBD1 | few | TRBJ2-2 | TRBV24-1 | CATSDPAGTGNTGELFF | TGTGCCACCAGTGATCCTGCCGGGACAGGGAACACCGGGGAGCTGTTTTTT
NA | NA | TRBJ2-1 | TRBV11-2 | CASSLGSSVREQFF | TGTGCCAGCAGCTTAGGCTCTAGCGTACGTGAGCAGTTCTTC
TRBD2 | NA | TRBJ2-3 | TRBV4-2 | CASSQKSTSGMEVDTQYF | TGTGCCAGCAGCCAAAAATCGACTAGCGGGATGGAGGTAGATACGCAGTATTTT
TRBD1 | NA | TRBJ1-1 | TRBV6-4 | CASSAGTGLARTEAFF | TGTGCCAGCAGTGCTGGGACAGGGTTAGCGCGGACTGAAGCTTTCTTT
NA | few | TRBJ2-7 | TRBV25-1 | CASSEFGDLLGEQYF | TGTGCCAGCAGTGAATTTGGTGACCTCTTGGGGGAGCAGTACTTC